Included here is one TCR beta chain sequence, with context. This sample is part of a study of blood T cell repertoires in COVID-19. In the study overall: T cells, B-cell-depleted T cells, or PBMCs provided the cDNA or gDNA that served as material.

Germline lookup yields CDR1 LGHNA and CDR2 YNFKEQ. Trimming took 1 base from V and 4 from J, leaving 7 bases between them. The CDR3 is 13 residues long. Libraries were prepared by immunoSEQ multiplex PCR; TCRdb keeps only in-frame clonotypes and omits some of them. Here the sample spans tens of thousands of clones, approximately 86% being singletons. Sequencing was done on a sample of peripheral blood. The rearrangement links TRBV4-2 to TRBJ1-1; D is possibly TRBD1 (5 bases). The receptor's source is a woman between 65 and 79 years old with active COVID-19. The CDR3 DNA follows: TGTGCCAGCAGCCAAGTAGGGGCCACTGAAGCTTTCTTT. Encoded protein: CASSQVGATEAFF.